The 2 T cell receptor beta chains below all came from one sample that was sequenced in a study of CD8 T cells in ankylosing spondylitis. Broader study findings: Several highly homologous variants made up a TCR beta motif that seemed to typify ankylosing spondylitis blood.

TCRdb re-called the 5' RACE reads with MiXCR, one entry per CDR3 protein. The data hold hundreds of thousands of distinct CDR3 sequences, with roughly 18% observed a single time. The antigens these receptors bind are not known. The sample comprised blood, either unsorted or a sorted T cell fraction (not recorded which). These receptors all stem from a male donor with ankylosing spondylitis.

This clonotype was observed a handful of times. In DNA, the CDR3 is TGTGCCAGCAGCTTATGGAGGGGGGGCAATGAGCAGTTCTTC. It specifies CASSLWRGGNEQFF. V and J are TRBV7-2 and TRBJ2-1; D possibly corresponds to TRBD2 (7 bases). Germline assignment: CDR1 SGHTA and CDR2 FQGNSA. V lost 2 bases and J lost 6, with 11 bases in between. The CDR3 is 14 amino acids.

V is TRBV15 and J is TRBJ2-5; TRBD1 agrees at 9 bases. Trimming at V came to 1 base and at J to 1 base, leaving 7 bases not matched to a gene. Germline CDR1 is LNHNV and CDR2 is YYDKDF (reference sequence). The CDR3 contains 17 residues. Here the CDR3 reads CATSRVPGQGFQETQYF. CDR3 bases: TGTGCCACCAGCAGAGTCCCGGGACAGGGCTTCCAAGAGACCCAGTACTTC. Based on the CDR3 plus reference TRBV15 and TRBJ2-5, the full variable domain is DAMVIQNPRYQVTQFGKPVTLSCSQTLNHNVMYWYQQKSSQAPKLLFHYYDKDFNNEADTPDNFQSRRPNTSFCFLDIRSPGLGDTAMYLCATSRVPGQGFQETQYFGPGTRLLVL.